This TCR beta chain was sequenced in a study of cytomegalovirus exposure and HLA in healthy donors. Study details: A later analysis reported the 95 to 150 validation repertoires used the same platform as the 550 to 700 first-cohort repertoires. Findings of the study overall: Specificity of a few CMV-associated chains for CMV antigens was verified in vitro. Cytomegalovirus association was listed for approximately 150 TCR beta chains.

Germline assignment: CDR1 MGHDK and CDR2 SYGVNS. This CDR3 spans 14 amino acids. V was cut by 3 bases and J by 7 bases, with 13 bases left in between. Concerning this clone itself: Its antigen is currently unknown.

Measured with immunoSEQ multiplex PCR; TCRdb has only the in-frame clones, and not every one. This table holds 95,000 to 150,000 clones, 90% to 95% found once. The chain uses TRBV25-1 and TRBJ1-3; perhaps TRBD1 as D (5 bases). The clonotype comes from a woman between 18 and 29 years old in good health and CMV-seronegative. The material sequenced was PBMCs. The CDR3 region has the DNA TGTGCCAGCAGTGAGGCTAGACGGGGGAACACCATATATTTT. Translating it yields CASSEARRGNTIYF. The whole variable domain, remainder taken from reference TRBV25-1 and TRBJ1-3, is EADIYQTPRYLVIGTGKKITLECSQTMGHDKMYWYQQDPGMELHLIHYSYGVNSTEKGDLSSESTVSRIRTEHFPLTLESARPSHTSQYLCASSEARRGNTIYFGEGSWLTVV.